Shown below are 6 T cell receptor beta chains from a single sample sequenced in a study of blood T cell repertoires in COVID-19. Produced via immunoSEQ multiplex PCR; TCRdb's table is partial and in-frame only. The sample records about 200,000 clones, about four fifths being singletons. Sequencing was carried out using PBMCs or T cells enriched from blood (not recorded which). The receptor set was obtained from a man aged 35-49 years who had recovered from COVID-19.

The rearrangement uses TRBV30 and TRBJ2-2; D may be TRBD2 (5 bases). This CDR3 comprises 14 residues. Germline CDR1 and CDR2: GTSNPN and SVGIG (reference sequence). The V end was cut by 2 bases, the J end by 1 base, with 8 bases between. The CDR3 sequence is CAWSNGMNTGELFF. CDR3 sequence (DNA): TGTGCCTGGAGTAACGGGATGAACACCGGGGAGCTGTTTTTT.

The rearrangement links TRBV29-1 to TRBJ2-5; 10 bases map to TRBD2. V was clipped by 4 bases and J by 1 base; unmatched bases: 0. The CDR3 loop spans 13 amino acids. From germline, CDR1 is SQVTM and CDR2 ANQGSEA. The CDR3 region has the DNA TGCAGCGTTGGGACTAGCGGCCAAGAGACCCAGTACTTC. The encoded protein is CSVGTSGQETQYF.

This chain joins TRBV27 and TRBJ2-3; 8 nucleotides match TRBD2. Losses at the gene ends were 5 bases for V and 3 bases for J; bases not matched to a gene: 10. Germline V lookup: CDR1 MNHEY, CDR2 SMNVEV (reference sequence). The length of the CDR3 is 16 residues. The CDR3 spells CASSPLAGQVTDTQYF. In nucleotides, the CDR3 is TGTGCCAGCAGTCCCTTAGCGGGGCAGGTGACAGATACGCAGTATTTT.

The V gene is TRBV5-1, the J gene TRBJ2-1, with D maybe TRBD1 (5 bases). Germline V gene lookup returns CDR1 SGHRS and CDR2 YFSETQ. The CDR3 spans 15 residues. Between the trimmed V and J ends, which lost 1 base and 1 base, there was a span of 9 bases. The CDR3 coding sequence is TGCGCCAGCAGCTTGTACCAGGGATCCTACAATGAGCAGTTCTTC. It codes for CASSLYQGSYNEQFF.

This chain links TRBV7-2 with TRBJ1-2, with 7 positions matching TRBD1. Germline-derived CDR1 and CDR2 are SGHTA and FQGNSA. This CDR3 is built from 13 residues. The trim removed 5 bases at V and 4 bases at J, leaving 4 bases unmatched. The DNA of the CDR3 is TGTGCCAGCAGCCCCGGGACAGCCTATGGCTACACCTTC. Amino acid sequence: CASSPGTAYGYTF.

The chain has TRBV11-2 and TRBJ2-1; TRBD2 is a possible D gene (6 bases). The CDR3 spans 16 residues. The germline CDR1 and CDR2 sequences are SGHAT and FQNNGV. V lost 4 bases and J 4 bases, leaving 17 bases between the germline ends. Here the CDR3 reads CASSSNPGTEYNEQFF. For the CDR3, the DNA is TGTGCCAGCAGCTCTAACCCCGGGACTGAGTACAATGAGCAGTTCTTC.